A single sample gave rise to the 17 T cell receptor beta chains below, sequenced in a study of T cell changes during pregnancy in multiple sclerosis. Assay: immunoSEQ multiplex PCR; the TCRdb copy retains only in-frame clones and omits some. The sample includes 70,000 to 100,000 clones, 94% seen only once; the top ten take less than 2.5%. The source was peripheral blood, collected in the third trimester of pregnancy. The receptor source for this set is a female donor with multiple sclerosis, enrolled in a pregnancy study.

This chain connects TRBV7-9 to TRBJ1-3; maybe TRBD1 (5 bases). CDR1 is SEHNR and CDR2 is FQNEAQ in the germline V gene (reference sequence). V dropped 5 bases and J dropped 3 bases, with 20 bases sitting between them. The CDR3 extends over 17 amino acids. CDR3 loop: CASSPYLTVYNGNTIYF. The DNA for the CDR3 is TGTGCCAGCAGCCCTTATTTGACAGTTTACAATGGAAACACCATATATTTT. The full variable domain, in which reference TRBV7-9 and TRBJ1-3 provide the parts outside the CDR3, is DTGVSQNPRHKITKRGQNVTFRCDPISEHNRLYWYRQTLGQGPEFLTYFQNEAQLEKSRLLSDRFSAERPKGSFSTLEIQRTEQGDSAMYLCASSPYLTVYNGNTIYFGEGSWLTVV.

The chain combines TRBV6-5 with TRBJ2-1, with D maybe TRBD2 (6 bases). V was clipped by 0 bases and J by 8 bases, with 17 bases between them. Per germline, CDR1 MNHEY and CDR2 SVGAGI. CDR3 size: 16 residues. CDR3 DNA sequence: TGTGCCAGCAGTTACTCCTTCGGGCTAGCGAGGGATGAGCAGTTCTTC. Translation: CASSYSFGLARDEQFF.

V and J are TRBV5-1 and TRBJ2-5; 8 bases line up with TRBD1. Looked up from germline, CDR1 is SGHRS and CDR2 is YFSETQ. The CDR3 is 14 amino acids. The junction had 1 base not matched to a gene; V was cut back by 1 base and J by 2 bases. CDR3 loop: CASSLHRGQETQYF. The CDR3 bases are TGCGCCAGCAGCTTGCACAGGGGGCAAGAGACCCAGTACTTC.

CDR3 in DNA: TGTGCCAGCAGCCCATACTCTAGTCAAGAGACCCAGTACTTC. This codes for CASSPYSSQETQYF. V gene TRBV28 combines with J gene TRBJ2-5; D uncertain. The germline gives CDR1 MDHEN, CDR2 SYDVKM. Trimming shortened V by 6 bases and J by 2 bases, and 13 bases separated the two germline ends. The CDR3 has 14 residues. The full variable domain, rest sourced from reference TRBV28 and TRBJ2-5, is DVKVTQSSRYLVKRTGEKVFLECVQDMDHENMFWYRQDPGLGLRLIYFSYDVKMKEKGDIPEGYSVSREKKERFSLILESASTNQTSMYLCASSPYSSQETQYFGPGTRLLVL.

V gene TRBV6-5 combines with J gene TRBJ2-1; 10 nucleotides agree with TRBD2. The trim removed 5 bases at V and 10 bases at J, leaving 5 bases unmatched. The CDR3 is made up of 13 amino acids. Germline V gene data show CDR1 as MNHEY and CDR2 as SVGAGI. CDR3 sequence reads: CASSHGLAVEQFF. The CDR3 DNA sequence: TGTGCCAGCAGTCACGGACTAGCGGTAGAGCAGTTCTTC.

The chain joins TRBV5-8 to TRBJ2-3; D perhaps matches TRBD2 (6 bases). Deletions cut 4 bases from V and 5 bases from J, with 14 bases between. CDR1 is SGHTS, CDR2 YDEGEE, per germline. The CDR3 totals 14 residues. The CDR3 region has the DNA TGTGCCAGCAGCGTCGGGGGTTTTGGAGATACGCAGTATTTT. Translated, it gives CASSVGGFGDTQYF.

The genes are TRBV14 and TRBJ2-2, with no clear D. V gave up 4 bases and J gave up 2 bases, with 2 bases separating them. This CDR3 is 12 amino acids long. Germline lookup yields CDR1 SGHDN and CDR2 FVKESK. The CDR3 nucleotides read TGTGCCAGCAGCCTAAACACCGGGGAGCTGTTTTTT. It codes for CASSLNTGELFF.

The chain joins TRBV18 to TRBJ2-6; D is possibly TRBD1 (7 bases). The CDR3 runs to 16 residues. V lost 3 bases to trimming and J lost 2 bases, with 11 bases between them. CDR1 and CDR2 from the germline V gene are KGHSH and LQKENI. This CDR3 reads CASSPTGRTGANVLTF. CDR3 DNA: TGTGCCAGCTCACCGACAGGGAGGACTGGGGCCAACGTCCTGACTTTC.

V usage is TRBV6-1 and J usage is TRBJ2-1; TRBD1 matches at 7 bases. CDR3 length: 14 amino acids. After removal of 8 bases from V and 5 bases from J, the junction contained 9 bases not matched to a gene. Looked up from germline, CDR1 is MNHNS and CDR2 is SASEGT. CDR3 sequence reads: CASGRQGFHNEQFF. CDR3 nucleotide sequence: TGTGCCAGCGGGCGACAGGGCTTTCACAATGAGCAGTTCTTC.

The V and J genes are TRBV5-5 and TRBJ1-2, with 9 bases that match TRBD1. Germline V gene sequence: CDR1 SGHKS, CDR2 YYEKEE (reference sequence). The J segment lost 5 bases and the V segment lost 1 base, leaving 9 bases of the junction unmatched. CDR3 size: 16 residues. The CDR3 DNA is TGTGCCAGCAGCTTGTGGGACAGGGTAGACCAATATGGCTACACCTTC. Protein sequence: CASSLWDRVDQYGYTF.

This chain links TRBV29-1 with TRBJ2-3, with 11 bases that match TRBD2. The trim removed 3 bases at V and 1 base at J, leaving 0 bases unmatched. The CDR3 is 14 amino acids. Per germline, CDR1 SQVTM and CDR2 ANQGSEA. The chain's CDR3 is CSVDSGRGTDTQYF. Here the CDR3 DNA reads TGCAGCGTTGATAGCGGGAGGGGCACAGATACGCAGTATTTT.

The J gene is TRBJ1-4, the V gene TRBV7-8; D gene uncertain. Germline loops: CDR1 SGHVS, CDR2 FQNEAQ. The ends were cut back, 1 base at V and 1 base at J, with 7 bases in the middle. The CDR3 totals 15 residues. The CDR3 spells CASSLVAETNEKLFF. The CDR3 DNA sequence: TGTGCCAGCAGCTTAGTGGCGGAAACTAATGAAAAACTGTTTTTT.

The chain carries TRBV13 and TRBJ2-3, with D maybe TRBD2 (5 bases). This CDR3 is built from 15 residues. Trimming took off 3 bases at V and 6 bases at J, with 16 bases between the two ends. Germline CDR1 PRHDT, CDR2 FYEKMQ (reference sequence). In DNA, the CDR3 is TGTGCCAGCAGCTTTTATGGGTCGGAGGCGGATACGCAGTATTTT. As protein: CASSFYGSEADTQYF.

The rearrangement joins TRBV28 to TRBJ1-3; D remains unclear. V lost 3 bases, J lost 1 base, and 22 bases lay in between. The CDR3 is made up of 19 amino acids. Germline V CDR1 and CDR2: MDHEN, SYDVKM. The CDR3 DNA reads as TGTGCCAGCAGTTTCCCCCCTTTCTTGGGCCTCATTTCTGGAAACACCATATATTTT. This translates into CASSFPPFLGLISGNTIYF.

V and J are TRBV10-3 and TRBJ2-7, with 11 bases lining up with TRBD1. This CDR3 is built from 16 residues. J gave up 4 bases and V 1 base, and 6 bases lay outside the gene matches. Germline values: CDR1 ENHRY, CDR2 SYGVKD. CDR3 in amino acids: CAISEWAGQGGYEQYF. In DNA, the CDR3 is TGTGCCATCAGTGAGTGGGCGGGACAGGGGGGTTACGAGCAGTACTTC.

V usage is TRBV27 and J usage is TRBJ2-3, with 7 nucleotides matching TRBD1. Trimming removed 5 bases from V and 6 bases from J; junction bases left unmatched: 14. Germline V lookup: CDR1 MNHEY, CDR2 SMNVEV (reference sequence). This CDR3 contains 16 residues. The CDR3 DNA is TGTGCCAGCAGTCCCTTAAGGACAGGCCCGAGGGATACGCAGTATTTT. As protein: CASSPLRTGPRDTQYF.

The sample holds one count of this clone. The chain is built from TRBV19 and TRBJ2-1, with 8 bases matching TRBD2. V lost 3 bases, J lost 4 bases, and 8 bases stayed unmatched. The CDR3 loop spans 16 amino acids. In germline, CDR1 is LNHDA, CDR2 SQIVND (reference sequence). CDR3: CASSMVSGGPYNEQFF. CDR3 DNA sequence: TGTGCCAGTAGTATGGTATCGGGAGGGCCTTACAATGAGCAGTTCTTC.